Below, 6 T cell receptor beta chains from the same sample are listed, as sequenced in a study of monozygotic twins with inflammatory bowel disease (dated by TCRdb to between 2018 and 2021). The library was built by means of 5' RACE. The instrument given in TCRdb is Illumina HiSeq 2500. Reprocessed by TCRdb, the reads give a single entry per CDR3 protein sequence, without DNA. The data table for this sample lists approximately 420,000 distinct CDR3 sequences. The ten largest clones take up around 2.3% of the sample. Sequenced sample: blood. The source of these receptors is a human donor with ulcerative colitis or Crohn's disease, or a healthy co-twin of an affected twin (not recorded which).

CDR3 in amino acids: CASSLGGTAGFKRELFF. The genes are TRBV27 and TRBJ2-2; TCRdb proposes TRBD2, but this gene call is untestable without DNA. CDR1 and CDR2 from the germline V gene are MNHEY and SMNVEV (reference sequence). The CDR3 is 17 residues long.

The chain links TRBV27 to TRBJ1-1; TCRdb calls TRBD1, which cannot be checked without DNA. CDR1 is MNHEY and CDR2 is SMNVEV in the germline V gene (reference sequence). The CDR3 length is 17 residues. CDR3 residues: CASTPSLRGIMNTEAFF.

This chain connects TRBV7-6 to TRBJ1-1; with no DNA, the TCRdb D assignment of TRBD1 cannot be verified. CDR1 SGHVS and CDR2 FNYEAQ come from the germline V gene. This CDR3 is 13 amino acids long. The CDR3: CASSPRRESEAFF.

V is TRBV5-1 and J is TRBJ2-3; TCRdb lists TRBD2, though no DNA is available to test this call. CDR3 length: 15 residues. The V gene's germline CDR1 is SGHRS and CDR2 YFSETQ. The CDR3 protein is CASEIEGFGTDTQYF.

The chain couples TRBV7-2 to TRBJ2-5. The CDR3 length is 13 residues. Germline assignment: CDR1 SGHTA and CDR2 FQGNSA. CDR3 in amino acids: CASSRTDQETQYF.

The chain recombines TRBV12-3 or TRBV12-4 with TRBJ2-7; TCRdb's D call of TRBD1 is untestable without DNA. CDR3 length: 13 amino acids. The chain's CDR3 is CASGDRGTYEQYF.